The subject of this entry is one T cell receptor (beta chain). What it recognizes is unknown. The same CDR3 is also encoded by other DNA sequences in this sample. The CDR3 covers 14 residues. Germline CDR1 and CDR2: LNHDA and SQIVND (reference sequence). Trimming cost V 1 base and J 6 bases, with 10 bases left between them. Assay: immunoSEQ multiplex PCR; the TCRdb copy retains only in-frame clones and omits some. The top ten hold around 0.14% of the sample, which has more than 2,000,000 clones, roughly 92% seen once. This sample was taken from a study of shared clonotypes between healthy human individuals. Study observations and caveats: Relative to memory subsets, naive subsets generally showed larger estimated richness.

The sequenced sample was naive CD4+ T cells sorted from blood. Subset reported: CD45RA+ positively selected. The receptor's source is a man aged 18 to 35 in good health. This chain uses TRBV19 with TRBJ1-5, with D perhaps TRBD1 (5 bases). The CDR3, as DNA: TGTGCCAGTAGTATAGCCGGGGCGGGTCAGCCCCAGCATTTT. It codes for CASSIAGAGQPQHF.